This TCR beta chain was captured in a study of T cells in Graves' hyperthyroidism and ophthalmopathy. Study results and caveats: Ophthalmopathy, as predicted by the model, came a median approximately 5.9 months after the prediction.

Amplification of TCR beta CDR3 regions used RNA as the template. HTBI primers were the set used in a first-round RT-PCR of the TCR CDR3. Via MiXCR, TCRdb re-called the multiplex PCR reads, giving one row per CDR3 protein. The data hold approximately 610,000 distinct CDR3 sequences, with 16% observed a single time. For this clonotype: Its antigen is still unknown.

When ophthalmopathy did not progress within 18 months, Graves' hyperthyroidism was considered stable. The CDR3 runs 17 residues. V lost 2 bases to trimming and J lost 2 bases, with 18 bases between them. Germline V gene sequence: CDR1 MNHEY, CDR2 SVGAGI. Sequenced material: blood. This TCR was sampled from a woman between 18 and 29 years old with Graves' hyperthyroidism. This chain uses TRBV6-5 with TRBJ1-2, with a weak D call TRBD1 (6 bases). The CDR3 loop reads CASSYRGTGSLNYGYTF. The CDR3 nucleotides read TGTGCCAGCAGTTACCGGGGAACAGGGAGCCTAAACTATGGCTACACCTTC.